The entry below describes one T cell receptor beta chain. Its specificity is not known. The V gene lost 1 base and the J gene lost 3 bases, with 10 bases spanning the gap. In germline, CDR1 is SEHNR, CDR2 FQNEAQ (reference sequence). CDR3 length: 14 residues. Naivety among CD8 cells was defined by CD45RO negativity and positive CCR7 selection, thereby excluding terminally differentiated effector memory CD45RA+ cells. The record originates from a study of shared clonotypes between healthy human individuals. Study-wide findings and caveats: On the whole, naive subsets had larger estimated richness than memory subsets had. Sharing across four donors was seen in 4% to 5.5% of naive CD4 clonotypes. Only blood samples were collected, and tissue repertoires likely differ.

Profiling relied on immunoSEQ multiplex PCR, and the TCRdb table lists in-frame clones only, not all of them. In the table there are approximately 2,000,000 clones, over 85% of which are singletons. The specimen was naive CD8+ T cells from PBMCs. The TCR sequence derives from a man in his late teens or twenties in good health. Some clones in this sample may be carry-over from other donors' samples. The chain joins TRBV7-9 to TRBJ2-7, with TRBD1 as a possible D gene (6 bases). The CDR3 loop reads CASSLENRVYEQYF. The CDR3 DNA is TGTGCCAGCAGCTTAGAAAACAGGGTCTACGAGCAGTACTTC.